This T cell receptor (beta chain) originates from a study of blood T cell repertoires in COVID-19 (dated by TCRdb to 2019 to 2021). Study-level background: Samples from collaborators originated in the United States, Italy and Spain and spanned both the acute and convalescent phases of COVID-19. The prospective study material was composed of cDNA or gDNA derived from T cells, B-cell-depleted T cells, or PBMCs. The dataset comprised deeply sampled blood TCRbeta repertoires from subjects exposed to, actively infected with, or recovered from COVID-19. A freely available public database, intended as a resource for researchers studying the immune response to SARS-CoV-2, is where the repertoires were released. Samples came from the ongoing ImmuneRACE study (first 160 participants) plus 1,254 subjects from 6 global collaborators. A de-identified subject ID, COVID-19 status, age in years and sex were almost always included in the sample metadata. Where HLA class I and class II types were available, the types were taken from metadata supplied by the sample provider, not from assay-based typing. Study-level results and caveats: Clinical and demographic metadata were provided uncurated, with the amount varying by source and participant.

The collaborating institutions used their own protocols to collect whole blood in K2EDTA tubes. For TCRbeta analysis, collaborators shipped samples as frozen whole blood, isolated PBMCs, or DNA extracted from either of those sample types. From the germline V gene (reference sequence), CDR1 is LNHDA and CDR2 is SQIVND. From the cysteine up to the phenylalanine, the CDR3 has a length of 12 residues. Only CDR3 DNA remains: 36 bases, in frame from the first base. A word on this clone: It lacks a known antigen. The record has no base qualities; no much larger clone is one base away.

TCRbeta CDR3 regions were amplified from genomic DNA by means of the immunoSEQ Assay, a bias-controlled multiplex PCR. On the study's bioinformatics: Nucleated cell counts per sample were estimated from amplification of reference gene primers within the assay. To quantify the absolute abundance of each unique TCRbeta CDR3 rearrangement, sequence reads were collapsed and filtered. For each sample, productive Simpson clonality was calculated as the square root of Simpson's diversity index across productive rearrangements. TCRdb took over this immuneACCESS table, retaining in-frame rearrangements with V and J assigned. Such tables are incomplete; in checked studies, under half of the missing clones stem from an unresolved V gene, and the remainder is unexplained. The D gene and trimming were derived from the DNA, and the V and J assignments and clone size from that table. Recorded for this sample are approximately 200,000 clones; around 86% of them occurred a single time. The ten largest account for 2.9% of the sample.

The source material was peripheral blood. The receptor was isolated from a woman younger than 45 with active or convalescent COVID-19. The chain is assembled from TRBV19 and TRBJ1-5; the D gene is possibly TRBD1, with 6 bases matching. Here the CDR3 is given as CASTRGVEPQHF. The bases are TGTGCATCCACCAGGGGAGTTGAGCCCCAGCATTTT.